Detailed here is one T cell receptor beta chain. Its antigen remains unidentified. This CDR3 spans 15 amino acids. Germline CDR1 SGHTA, CDR2 FQGNSA. Losses at the gene ends were 0 bases for V and 8 bases for J; bases not matched to a gene: 3. These data belong to a study of OX40 agonist ivuxolimab in advanced cancers. Turning to the study itself: Patients were dosed with the agonistic anti-OX40 (CD134) antibody ivuxolimab.

Profiling relied on immunoSEQ multiplex PCR, and the TCRdb table lists in-frame clones only, not all of them. Of roughly 120,000 clones in the sample, 85% to 90% were seen once. Overall study results and limits: Among the lowest levels of clonal expansion were found in partial responders at 0.1-3.0 mg/kg.

The receptor comes from an adult with an advanced solid tumor such as melanoma, head and neck, liver or kidney cancer. The material was CD4+ or CD8+ T cells sorted from blood, obtained in a trial of the OX40 agonist ivuxolimab. The chain recombines TRBV7-2 with TRBJ2-2, with 10 bases matching TRBD2. The CDR3 nucleotides read TGTGCCAGCAGCTTAGCTGGGACTAGCGCTGGGGAGCTGTTTTTT. It encodes CASSLAGTSAGELFF.